This T cell receptor beta chain was captured by sequencing in a study of T cells in Graves' hyperthyroidism and ophthalmopathy. Study results and limitations: Ophthalmopathy was distinguished from stable hyperthyroidism by 13 V-J signatures.

TCR beta CDR3 regions were amplified from RNA. First-round RT-PCR with HTBI primers amplified the TCR CDR3 region. One entry per CDR3 protein results from TCRdb running MiXCR on the multiplex PCR reads. Of a few hundred thousand distinct CDR3 sequences in the sample, 15% to 17% were seen once. This clonotype was detected many times. Its specificity is not known. Graves' hyperthyroidism was deemed stable absent ophthalmopathy progression within 18 months. Exclusion criteria comprised uncontrolled infection, other autoimmune disease, pregnancy or lactation. Germline V gives CDR1 ENHRY, CDR2 SYGVKD. The CDR3 has 13 residues. J lost 5 bases, V lost 7 bases, and 6 bases had no gene match.

The V call is TRBV10-3, the J call TRBJ2-7, with 9 bases aligning to TRBD1. Sequencing was carried out using blood. This receptor was identified in a woman younger than 45 with Graves' hyperthyroidism. CDR3 residues: CAITWDRDHEQYF. Here the CDR3 DNA reads TGTGCCATCACCTGGGACAGGGACCACGAGCAGTACTTC.